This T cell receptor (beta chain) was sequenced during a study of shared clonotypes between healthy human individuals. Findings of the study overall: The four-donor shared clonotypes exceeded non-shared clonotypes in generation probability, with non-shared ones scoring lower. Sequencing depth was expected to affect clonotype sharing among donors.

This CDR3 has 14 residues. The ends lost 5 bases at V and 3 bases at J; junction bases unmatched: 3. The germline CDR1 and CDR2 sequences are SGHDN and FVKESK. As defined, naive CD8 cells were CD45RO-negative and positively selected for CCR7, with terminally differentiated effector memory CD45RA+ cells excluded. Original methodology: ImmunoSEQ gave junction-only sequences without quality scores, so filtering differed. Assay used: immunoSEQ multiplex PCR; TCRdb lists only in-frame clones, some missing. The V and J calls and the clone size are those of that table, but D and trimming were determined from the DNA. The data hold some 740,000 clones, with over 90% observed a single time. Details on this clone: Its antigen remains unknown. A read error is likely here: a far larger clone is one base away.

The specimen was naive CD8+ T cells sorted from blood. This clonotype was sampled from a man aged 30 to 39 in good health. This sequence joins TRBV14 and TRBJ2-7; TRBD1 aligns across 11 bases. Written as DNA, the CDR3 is TGTGCCAGCAGCTCCGGGACAGGGGGCTACGAGCAGTACTTC. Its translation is CASSSGTGGYEQYF.